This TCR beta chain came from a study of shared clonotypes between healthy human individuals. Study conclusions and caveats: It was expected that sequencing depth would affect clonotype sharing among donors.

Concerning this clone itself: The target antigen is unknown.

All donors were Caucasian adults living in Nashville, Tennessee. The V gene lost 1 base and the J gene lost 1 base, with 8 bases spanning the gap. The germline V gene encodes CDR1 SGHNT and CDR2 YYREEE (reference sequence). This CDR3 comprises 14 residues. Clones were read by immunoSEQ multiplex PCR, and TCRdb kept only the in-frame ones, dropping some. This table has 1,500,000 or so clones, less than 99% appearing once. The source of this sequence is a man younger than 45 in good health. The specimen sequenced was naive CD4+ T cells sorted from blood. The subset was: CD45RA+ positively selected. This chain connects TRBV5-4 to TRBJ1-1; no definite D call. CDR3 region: CASSLPPQNTEAFF. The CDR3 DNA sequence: TGTGCCAGCAGCTTGCCGCCCCAGAACACTGAAGCTTTCTTT.